This T cell receptor (delta chain) was obtained from a study of gammadelta T cells in human blood (dated by TCRdb to 2020 to 2022). The method behind the library was RT-PCR. Sequencing used an Illumina MiSeq. In TCRdb, clones were called once more from the public reads by CATT, and rows of identical DNA were later combined. Counted in this sample were 1,500 to 2,000 delta-chain clones; approximately 8.8% of them appeared once. The ten largest clones add up to roughly 4% of the sample. By sample share, this clone is medium-sized (0.01 to 0.1%). Its antigen target is currently unknown. The input lacks base qualities; no much larger clone sits a single base away. What the work shows at the level of the full study, not this receptor alone: According to the study, polyclonal expansion of innate gamma-delta T cells right after birth appeared to be driven by microbial exposure.

The germline V gene gives CDR1 as TSWWSYY and CDR2 as QGS. The junction shows trimming of 2 bases on V and 2 bases on J, and the gene matches do not reach 17 bases of it. The CDR3 measures 21 amino acids from cysteine to phenylalanine. Only CDR3 DNA remains: 63 bases, in frame from the first base. The sequence is built from TRDV1 and TRDJ1, with 13 junctional bases fitting TRDD3. Sequences were obtained from non-Vgamma9Vdelta2 gamma-delta T cells from infant blood. The receptor's source is a human donor. CDR3 region: CALGEEILDWGIRCGTDKLIF. The bases are TGTGCTCTTGGGGAAGAAATCCTCGACTGGGGGATACGGTGTGGGACCGATAAACTCATCTTT.